This T cell receptor beta chain was recovered during a study of blood T cell repertoires in COVID-19. Study at large: Whether acute or convalescent, the COVID-19 samples came from the United States, Italy and Spain.

The CDR3 covers 14 residues. Deletions cut 5 bases from V and 3 bases from J, with 14 bases between. Germline values: CDR1 MNHEY, CDR2 SMNVEV (reference sequence). In the source study's methods: Nucleated cell counts were estimated from reference gene primer amplification. Using immunoSEQ multiplex PCR, the repertoire was profiled, and TCRdb retains in-frame clones only, with some absent. That table is the source of V, J and clone size, and D and trimming were worked out from the DNA. This table holds some 140,000 clones, roughly 80% found once. Participants, about 18 to 90 years old, spanned fewer than 25 US areas. This clone was found a few times.

The material sequenced was PBMCs or T cells enriched from blood (not recorded which). The receptor was derived from a man in his forties with acute COVID-19. V and J are TRBV27 and TRBJ2-7, with D tentatively TRBD1 (5 bases). The CDR3 sequence is CASSPEGVLYEQYF. DNA of the CDR3: TGTGCCAGCAGTCCCGAAGGGGTCCTCTACGAGCAGTACTTC.